The clone carrying this T cell receptor beta chain was observed many times. Its antigen is unidentified. The germline V gene has CDR1 MGHRA and CDR2 YSYEKL. The ends were cut back, 4 bases at V and 3 bases at J, with 13 bases in the middle. The CDR3 is made up of 14 amino acids. The sample comes from a study of T-cell reconstitution after alpha-beta-depleted transplantation in children. Unique molecular identifiers tagged the TCRbeta library. TCRdb recomputed calls from the PCR reads with MiXCR, one row per CDR3 protein. This sample yields approximately 500,000 distinct CDR3 sequences, of which roughly a tenth are seen a single time; just over 2% belongs to the top ten. Whole-study findings and limits: Where alpha-beta T cells came from about two months after transplant was reportedly several hundred expanded graft clones. T-cell numbers and diversity, one year after transplant, stemmed largely from T cells that were newly produced. Surviving recipient T cells and thymic progenitors produced the high day-60 TCRbeta diversity seen in some patients.

This sequence originates from a child aged 2 to 9 with inherited bone marrow failure, due to receive a stem cell transplant. The sample in question was PBMCs, obtained before TCRalphabeta/CD19-depleted stem cell transplant. V usage is TRBV4-1 and J usage is TRBJ2-7, with D hard to call. DNA for the CDR3: TGCGCCAGCAGCCTGGGCCCCTACGTCTACGAGCAGTACTTC. Protein: CASSLGPYVYEQYF.